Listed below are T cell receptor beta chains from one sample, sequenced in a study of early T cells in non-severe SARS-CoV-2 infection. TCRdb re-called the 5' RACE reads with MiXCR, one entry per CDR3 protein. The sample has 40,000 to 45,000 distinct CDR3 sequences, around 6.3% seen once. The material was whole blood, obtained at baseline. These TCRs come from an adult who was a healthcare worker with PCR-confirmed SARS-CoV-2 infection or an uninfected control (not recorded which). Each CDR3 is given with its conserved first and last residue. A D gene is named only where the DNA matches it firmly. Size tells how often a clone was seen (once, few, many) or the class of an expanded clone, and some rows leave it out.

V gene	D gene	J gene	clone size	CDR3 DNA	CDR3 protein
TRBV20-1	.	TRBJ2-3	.	TGCAGTGCTAGAGATCACAAAGATACGCAGTATTTT	CSARDHKDTQYF
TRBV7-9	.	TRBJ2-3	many	TGTGCCAGCAGCTCGGACCCGGACACAGATACGCAGTATTTT	CASSSDPDTDTQYF
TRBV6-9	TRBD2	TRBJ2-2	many	TGTGCCAGCAGAGGGTATAGGGGACTACCCCGAGGGAACACCGGGGAGCTGTTTTTT	CASRGYRGLPRGNTGELFF
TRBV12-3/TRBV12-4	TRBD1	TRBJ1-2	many	TGTGCCAGCAGTGGGACAGGGGGTATCAAAGGCTACACCTTC	CASSGTGGIKGYTF
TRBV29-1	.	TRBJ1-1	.	TGCAGCGTTTTTAAAACCCTCATGAACACTGAAGCTTTCTTT	CSVFKTLMNTEAFF
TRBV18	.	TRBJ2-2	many	TGTGCCAGCTCACCACAGGACGGGGAGCTGTTTTTT	CASSPQDGELFF
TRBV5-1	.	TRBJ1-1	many	TGCGCCAGCAGCTTGTCAGGGTTTACTGAAGCTTTCTTT	CASSLSGFTEAFF
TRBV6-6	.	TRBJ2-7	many	TGTGCCAGCAGTTTTCCCCGTGACGGGTCCTACGAGCAGTACTTC	CASSFPRDGSYEQYF
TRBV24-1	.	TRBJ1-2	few	TGTGCCACCAGTAACAGTAACTATGGCTACACCTTC	CATSNSNYGYTF
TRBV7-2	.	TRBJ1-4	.	TGTGCCAGCAGCGTGGACGGAAATGAAAAACTGTTTTTT	CASSVDGNEKLFF
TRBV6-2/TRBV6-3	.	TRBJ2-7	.	TGTGCCAGCGCGGTTTACGTCCGGAGCTCCTACGAGCAGTACTTC	CASAVYVRSSYEQYF
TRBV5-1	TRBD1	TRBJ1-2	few	TGCGCCAGCAGTCAAGCCGGGACAGCATATGGCTACACCTTC	CASSQAGTAYGYTF
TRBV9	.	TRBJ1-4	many	TGTGCCAGCAGCGTAGAAGGTGGACAGAATGAAAAACTGTTTTTT	CASSVEGGQNEKLFF
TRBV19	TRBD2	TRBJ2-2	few	TGTGCCAGCGGACTAGGCACCGGGGAGCTGTTTTTT	CASGLGTGELFF
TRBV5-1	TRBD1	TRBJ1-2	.	TGCGCCAGCAGCTCGACTACAGGGGTTTATGGCTACACCTTC	CASSSTTGVYGYTF
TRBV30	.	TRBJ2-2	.	TGTGCCTGGAATCCGTCCCCCGCTCTCACCGGGGAGCTGTTTTTT	CAWNPSPALTGELFF
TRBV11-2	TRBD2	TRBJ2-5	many	TGTGCCAGCAGCAAGCGGGGGGGTGAAGAGACCCAGTACTTC	CASSKRGGEETQYF
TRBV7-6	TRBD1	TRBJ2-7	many	TGTGCCAGCAGCTCCGGGACAGGGGGTGGCGAGCAGTACTTC	CASSSGTGGGEQYF
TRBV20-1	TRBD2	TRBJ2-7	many	TGCAGCGCCGAGGGGCGGGGGGCCGAGCAGTACTTC	CSAEGRGAEQYF
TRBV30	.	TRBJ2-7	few	TGTGCCTGGAGGGAGTTCTACGAGCAGTACTTC	CAWREFYEQYF
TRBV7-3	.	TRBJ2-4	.	TGTGCCAGCAGCCAAAACAGGGAAGGGATTCAGTACTTC	CASSQNREGIQYF
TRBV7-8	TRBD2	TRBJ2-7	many	TGTGCCAGCAGCTTAGGCCTTGGGGGGGGCGAGCAGTACTTC	CASSLGLGGGEQYF
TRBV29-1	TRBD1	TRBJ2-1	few	TGCAGCGCTGTACACTCGGGACAGGCTAGTGAGCAGTTCTTC	CSAVHSGQASEQFF
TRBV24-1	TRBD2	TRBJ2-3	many	TGTGCCACCAGTGATCCCAGCGGGGGGGAAACGCAGTATTTT	CATSDPSGGETQYF